These 29 T cell receptor beta chains originate from one sample sequenced in a study of low-dose radiotherapy and immunotherapy resistance in tumors. TRAV- and TRBV-specific primers were used for first-strand cDNA, which covered alpha and beta chains. Both a constant-region primer and a V-primer adapter served to amplify TCRs across roughly 20 PCR cycles. TCRdb reprocessed the reads via MiXCR and lists one record per CDR3 protein. The sample includes 5,900 or so distinct CDR3 sequences, approximately 80% seen only once; the top ten take about 6%. These receptors originate from a human donor with advanced metastatic prostate, ovarian, gallbladder or colorectal cancer (not recorded which). This table probably holds off-target reads from a library built for another chain.

The V gene is TRBV19, the J gene TRBJ1-3; 9 nucleotides align to TRBD1. Trimming at V came to 3 bases and at J to 0 bases, leaving 12 bases not matched to a gene. The CDR3 extends over 19 amino acids. The V gene's germline CDR1 is LNHDA and CDR2 SQIVND (reference sequence). CDR3 coding DNA: TGTGCCAGTAGTATGGACAGGGGAAGACCTGAACACTCTGGAAACACCATATATTTT. It codes for CASSMDRGRPEHSGNTIYF.

The rearrangement links TRBV27 to TRBJ2-1; D gene uncertain. V was cut by 4 bases and J by 5 bases, with 6 bases left in between. Germline V gene sequence: CDR1 MNHEY, CDR2 SMNVEV (reference sequence). The length of the CDR3 is 12 residues. CDR3 in amino acids: CASSYGNNEQFF. CDR3 in DNA: TGTGCCAGCAGTTACGGAAACAATGAGCAGTTCTTC.

This clonotype was recorded a few times. The V gene is TRBV4-3, the J gene TRBJ2-6; D possibly corresponds to TRBD1 (5 bases). The CDR3 extends over 20 amino acids. The V end lost 0 bases, the J end lost 0 bases, and 18 bases lay between the germline ends. Germline CDR1 is LGHNA and CDR2 is YSLEER. CDR3 DNA: TGCGCCAGCAGCCAAGACCGGACAACCCACATAAGCTCTGGGGCCAACGTCCTGACTTTC. The encoded protein is CASSQDRTTHISSGANVLTF.

The chain employs TRBV24-1 and TRBJ1-2; no firm D call. Germline CDR1 KGHDR, CDR2 SFDVKD. V lost 12 bases, J lost 5 bases, and 15 bases lay in between. The CDR3 totals 12 residues. CDR3 DNA: TGTGCCCACCAAAAAACAATTTATGGCTACACCTTC. Translated: CAHQKTIYGYTF.

In this sample, this clonotype turned up once. V and J are TRBV28 and TRBJ2-7; TRBD1 might be the D (5 bases). The CDR3 is 13 amino acids. Germline assignment: CDR1 MDHEN and CDR2 SYDVKM. Trimming pared 6 bases from V and 3 bases from J, leaving 12 bases between. CDR3 in amino acids: CASRVNRFYEQYF. The DNA for the CDR3 is TGTGCCAGCAGGGTCAACAGGTTCTACGAGCAGTACTTC.

This clonotype appeared a few times. The chain combines TRBV9 with TRBJ2-7; 10 nucleotides line up with TRBD2. The germline CDR1 and CDR2 sequences are SGDLS and YYNGEE. The CDR3 runs 16 residues. V trimming: 4 bases; J trimming: 0 bases; junction bases outside the gene matches: 7. CDR3 nucleotide sequence: TGTGCCAGCAGCCCACAAGCGGGAGGGGGCTCCTACGAGCAGTACTTC. It translates to CASSPQAGGGSYEQYF.

This clonotype was seen only a few times. The chain links TRBV6-2 or TRBV6-3 to TRBJ2-7, with 13 bases matching TRBD2. Germline values: CDR1 MNHEY, CDR2 SVGEGT. Losses at the gene ends were 6 bases for V and 13 bases for J; bases not matched to a gene: 15. This CDR3 contains 15 residues. CDR3 nucleotides: TGTGCCAGCAGGGATTCGGGACTAGCGGGGCCCAGCGTCTACTTC. Encoded protein: CASRDSGLAGPSVYF.

The V gene is TRBV5-1, the J gene TRBJ2-3, with a weak D call TRBD2 (6 bases). Trimming shortened V by 4 bases and J by 0 bases, and 12 bases separated the two germline ends. Looked up from germline, CDR1 is SGHRS and CDR2 is YFSETQ. This CDR3 is built from 15 residues. The DNA for the CDR3 is TGCGCCAGCAGCGTACCCGGGACTAGCACAGATACGCAGTATTTT. It translates to CASSVPGTSTDTQYF.

The chain recombines TRBV29-1 with TRBJ1-2; D possibly corresponds to TRBD1 (6 bases). Germline CDR1 is SQVTM and CDR2 is ANQGSEA. The CDR3 has 12 residues. V was cut by 6 bases and J by 3 bases, with 11 bases left in between. The CDR3 loop reads CSVLRGDYGYTF. The DNA of the CDR3 is TGCAGCGTGCTTAGGGGGGACTATGGCTACACCTTC.

The chain links TRBV6-2 or TRBV6-3 to TRBJ2-1, with unresolved D. With 2 bases removed from V and 1 base from J, the gap between germline ends came to 6 bases. Per the germline V gene, CDR1 is MNHEY and CDR2 is SVGEGT. The length of the CDR3 is 14 residues. CDR3 sequence: CASSYSVSYNEQFF. Written as DNA, the CDR3 is TGTGCCAGCAGTTACAGTGTTTCCTACAATGAGCAGTTCTTC.

The chain recombines TRBV28 with TRBJ2-1; no clear D gene. The CDR3 extends over 12 amino acids. CDR1 is MDHEN, CDR2 SYDVKM, per germline. V lost 3 bases and J lost 3, with 3 bases in between. The CDR3 DNA sequence: TGTGCCAGCAGTTTCAGCTACAATGAGCAGTTCTTC. Protein product: CASSFSYNEQFF.

V and J are TRBV2 and TRBJ2-1; D remains unclear. CDR1 is SNHLY, CDR2 FYNNEI, per germline. The CDR3 runs to 16 residues. Between the trimmed V and J ends, which lost 3 bases and 5 bases, there was a span of 17 bases. Written as DNA, the CDR3 is TGTGCCAGCAGTGATGGCGTCAACCGACAAAACAATGAGCAGTTCTTC. It codes for CASSDGVNRQNNEQFF.

V is TRBV24-1 and J is TRBJ2-5; D may be TRBD2 (5 bases). The CDR3 is 14 amino acids. Germline CDR1 and CDR2: KGHDR and SFDVKD. V shed 0 bases and J shed 5 bases, with 9 bases lying between them. DNA for the CDR3: TGTGCCACCAGTGATTTGACCCGAGGGGAGACCCAGTACTTC. Protein product: CATSDLTRGETQYF.

This rearrangement joins TRBV12-3 or TRBV12-4 to TRBJ1-2; D gene unclear. Trimming left V 3 bases short and J 4 bases short, with 9 bases between. The CDR3 covers 13 residues. CDR3 loop: CASSFRTAYGYTF. CDR3 DNA: TGTGCCAGCAGTTTCCGAACAGCCTATGGCTACACCTTC.

This chain links TRBV20-1 with TRBJ2-7; D perhaps matches TRBD1 (5 bases). The germline CDR1 and CDR2 sequences are DFQATT and SNEGSKA (reference sequence). This CDR3 has 14 amino acids. V was trimmed by 4 bases and J by 2 bases, leaving 15 bases between them. CDR3 residues: CSANPDTHTYEQYF. The CDR3 region has the DNA TGCAGTGCTAACCCGGACACACACACCTACGAGCAGTACTTC.

This chain uses TRBV24-1 with TRBJ2-7; no definite D call. Trimming removed 1 base at V and 3 bases at J, with 12 bases between. The germline gives CDR1 KGHDR, CDR2 SFDVKD. This CDR3 is 15 amino acids long. The CDR3 protein is CATSDFTGGIYEQYF. In DNA form, the CDR3 reads TGTGCCACCAGTGATTTCACCGGTGGAATCTACGAGCAGTACTTC.

This clonotype was observed once. The CDR3, as DNA: TGCGCCAGCAGCCAAGATCCAGGAGATACGCAGTATTTT. The encoded protein is CASSQDPGDTQYF. V usage is TRBV4-3 and J usage is TRBJ2-3; D is unclear. In germline, CDR1 is LGHNA, CDR2 YSLEER. The V gene lost 0 bases and the J gene lost 5 bases, with 6 bases spanning the gap. This CDR3 is 13 amino acids long.

The rearrangement uses TRBV29-1 and TRBJ2-3, with 7 bases that match TRBD1. This CDR3 has 12 residues. In germline, CDR1 is SQVTM, CDR2 ANQGSEA. V lost 7 bases and J lost 3; bases outside the gene matches: 4. In DNA form, the CDR3 reads TGCAGCGCAGAGACAGGGACAGATACGCAGTATTTT. It codes for CSAETGTDTQYF.

The CDR3: CASSVDHTQYF. The CDR3 DNA follows: TGTGCCAGCAGCGTGGACCATACGCAGTATTTT. The chain recombines TRBV9 with TRBJ2-3; no clear D gene. V gave up 2 bases and J gave up 7 bases, with 5 bases separating them. This CDR3 contains 11 residues. Germline CDR1 SGDLS, CDR2 YYNGEE.

This chain connects TRBV20-1 to TRBJ2-1; D possibly corresponds to TRBD1 (5 bases). The CDR3 covers 16 residues. Trimming shortened V by 4 bases and J by 5 bases, and 21 bases separated the two germline ends. Germline V CDR1 and CDR2: DFQATT, SNEGSKA (reference sequence). The CDR3 DNA follows: TGCAGTGCTATAGGGGTTGTCCCATTTGCGAACAATGAGCAGTTCTTC. It translates to CSAIGVVPFANNEQFF.

This clonotype was seen more than once but under ten times. The chain uses TRBV5-6 and TRBJ2-1, with D perhaps TRBD1 or TRBD2 (5 bases each). The germline V gene has CDR1 SGHDT and CDR2 YYEEEE. The CDR3 totals 15 residues. Deletions cut 5 bases from V and 8 bases from J, with 20 bases between. CDR3 residues: CASRLAAGTLDEQFF. CDR3 nucleotide sequence: TGTGCCAGCAGACTTGCGGCAGGGACCTTGGATGAGCAGTTCTTC.

V usage is TRBV12-3 or TRBV12-4 and J usage is TRBJ2-7; 8 bases are a match to TRBD2. The CDR3 covers 16 residues. The V gene end was trimmed by 3 bases and the J gene end by 2 bases; junction bases not matched to a gene: 9. DNA of the CDR3: TGTGCCAGCAGTTTTGTTTCGGGAGGGCACCCCTACGAGCAGTACTTC. This gives the protein CASSFVSGGHPYEQYF.

This chain uses TRBV20-1 with TRBJ1-5; no firm D call. There are 12 residues in the CDR3. Trimming left V 7 bases short and J 0 bases short, with 7 bases between. Germline CDR1 reads DFQATT; CDR2 reads SNEGSKA (reference sequence). CDR3 bases: TGCAGTGTACGGGATAGCAATCAGCCCCAGCATTTT. Protein: CSVRDSNQPQHF.

This clonotype was detected a few times. The chain combines TRBV7-2 with TRBJ1-4; 8 nucleotides align to TRBD1. The V gene end was trimmed by 1 base and the J gene end by 7 bases; junction bases not matched to a gene: 11. Germline V gene sequence: CDR1 SGHTA, CDR2 FQGNSA. The CDR3 totals 17 residues. CDR3 DNA sequence: TGTGCCAGCAGCTTAGTAAGAAGGGGGACAGGAGCTGAAAAACTGTTTTTT. Amino acid sequence: CASSLVRRGTGAEKLFF.

The J gene is TRBJ2-7, the V gene TRBV7-2; weak D call: TRBD2 (7 bases). Germline-derived CDR1 and CDR2 are SGHTA and FQGNSA. This CDR3 has 16 residues. V lost 0 bases and J lost 0, with 12 bases in between. The CDR3 sequence is CASSLAAGAISYEQYF. CDR3 nucleotides: TGTGCCAGCAGCTTAGCGGCGGGGGCAATCTCCTACGAGCAGTACTTC. Combining the CDR3 with reference TRBV7-2 and TRBJ2-7 gives the whole variable domain GAGVSQSPSNKVTEKGKDVELRCDPISGHTALYWYRQSLGQGLEFLIYFQGNSAPDKSGLPSDRFSAERTGGSVSTLTIQRTQQEDSAVYLCASSLAAGAISYEQYFGPGTRLTVT.

The rearrangement uses TRBV3-1 and TRBJ2-7; 7 nucleotides match TRBD2. This CDR3 is 15 amino acids long. With 1 base clipped from V and 0 bases from J, the junction kept 3 bases outside the gene matches. CDR1 LGHDT and CDR2 YNNKEL come from the germline V gene (reference sequence). This chain's CDR3 is CASSQATSASYEQYF. CDR3 bases: TGTGCCAGCAGCCAAGCCACTAGCGCCTCCTACGAGCAGTACTTC.

The chain carries TRBV2 and TRBJ2-1; a possible D gene is TRBD1 (5 bases). This CDR3 comprises 13 residues. Germline V gene data show CDR1 as SNHLY and CDR2 as FYNNEI. The V and J ends lost 10 bases and 6 bases respectively, with 16 bases between them. CDR3 region: CATKVQVFNEQFF. In DNA, the CDR3 is TGTGCCACTAAGGTACAGGTTTTCAATGAGCAGTTCTTC.

The rearrangement uses TRBV19 and TRBJ2-2, with 8 bases aligning to TRBD2. The CDR3 totals 13 residues. Germline V gene lookup returns CDR1 LNHDA and CDR2 SQIVND (reference sequence). V lost 10 bases, J lost 4 bases, and 5 bases stayed unmatched. DNA of the CDR3: TGTGCCACCGGGACTAGTCTCACCGGGGAGCTGTTTTTT. Residues: CATGTSLTGELFF.

The CDR3 DNA is TGTGCCAGCAGTTACGGAGGTGAAGCTTTCTTT. Its protein is CASSYGGEAFF. V gene TRBV6-2 or TRBV6-3 combines with J gene TRBJ1-1; D unclear. Germline CDR1 MNHEY, CDR2 SVGEGT. CDR3 size: 11 residues. With 2 bases removed from V and 7 bases from J, the gap between germline ends came to 5 bases.